These 26 T cell receptor beta chains were sequenced from one sample in a study of blood T cell repertoires in COVID-19. Generated by immunoSEQ multiplex PCR, the TCRdb table keeps only in-frame clones and is missing some. Of roughly 68,000 clones in the sample, around 90% were seen once. Sequences were obtained from peripheral blood. The receptor set was obtained from a man aged 45-65 years with COVID-19, enrolled during active disease.

The chain links TRBV7-2 to TRBJ1-1; D call uncertain. The CDR3 is 14 residues long. V lost 5 bases, J lost 1 base, and 11 bases lay in between. CDR1 and CDR2 from the germline V gene are SGHTA and FQGNSA. CDR3 sequence: CASSLGSTNTEAFF. In nucleotides, the CDR3 is TGTGCCAGCAGCCTGGGGAGTACGAACACTGAAGCTTTCTTT. The whole variable domain, filled in from reference TRBV7-2 and TRBJ1-1, reads GAGVSQSPSNKVTEKGKDVELRCDPISGHTALYWYRQSLGQGLEFLIYFQGNSAPDKSGLPSDRFSAERTGGSVSTLTIQRTQQEDSAVYLCASSLGSTNTEAFFGQGTRLTVV.

The CDR3 spells CASSYGDSPYNEQFF. As DNA, the CDR3 is TGTGCCAGTAGCTACGGGGACTCCCCTTACAATGAGCAGTTCTTC. This chain links TRBV19 with TRBJ2-1, with a weak D call TRBD2 (6 bases). This CDR3 has 15 residues. The germline V gene encodes CDR1 LNHDA and CDR2 SQIVND (reference sequence). The V gene lost 6 bases and the J gene lost 4 bases, with 16 bases spanning the gap.

This chain links TRBV7-9 with TRBJ2-4; unclear D gene. Trimming removed 5 bases from V and 9 bases from J, with 20 bases in between. From germline, CDR1 is SEHNR and CDR2 FQNEAQ (reference sequence). CDR3 length equals 15 residues. CDR3 sequence (DNA): TGTGCCAGCAGCCCGATCGACTTCGTTGGTCGCATTCAGTACTTC. The encoded protein is CASSPIDFVGRIQYF.

The rearrangement links TRBV5-6 to TRBJ2-4, with 8 bases identical to TRBD2. The CDR3 is 15 residues long. Germline CDR1 and CDR2: SGHDT and YYEEEE. The J segment lost 6 bases and the V segment lost 0 bases, leaving 5 bases of the junction unmatched. CDR3 in amino acids: CASSLALAGVNIQYF. The DNA for the CDR3 is TGTGCCAGCAGCTTGGCTCTAGCGGGCGTAAACATTCAGTACTTC.

DNA of the CDR3: TGTGCCAGTAGTATTAGTCAGGTCACCGGGGAGCTGTTTTTT. Amino acids: CASSISQVTGELFF. The rearrangement joins TRBV19 to TRBJ2-2; no reliable D call. V was shortened by 3 bases and J by 4 bases, with 9 bases between the two germline ends. The CDR3 is made up of 14 amino acids. Per the germline V gene, CDR1 is LNHDA and CDR2 is SQIVND (reference sequence).

CDR3 sequence: CASSQDTRTGTAGNTIYF. In DNA form, the CDR3 reads TGCGCCAGCAGCCAAGATACCCGGACAGGCACGGCTGGAAACACCATATATTTT. The chain carries TRBV4-1 and TRBJ1-3; 7 positions agree with TRBD1. CDR1 is MGHRA, CDR2 YSYEKL, per germline. This CDR3 comprises 18 residues. V lost 0 bases to trimming and J lost 2 bases; unmatched junction nucleotides: 10.

The rearrangement uses TRBV11-2 and TRBJ2-5, with 11 nucleotides matching TRBD2. This CDR3 has 17 amino acids. Germline V gives CDR1 SGHAT, CDR2 FQNNGV. V lost 4 bases to trimming and J lost 5 bases; unmatched junction nucleotides: 12. This chain's CDR3 is CASSSLRLAGFPETQYF. The CDR3, as DNA: TGTGCCAGCAGCTCCCTCCGACTAGCGGGATTCCCCGAGACCCAGTACTTC.

The rearrangement uses TRBV5-6 and TRBJ1-2; D is uncertain. Trimming removed 0 bases from V and 8 bases from J, with 11 bases in between. CDR1 SGHDT and CDR2 YYEEEE come from the germline V gene. The CDR3 length is 13 residues. The CDR3 here is CASSLVGEKGYTF. The CDR3 nucleotides read TGTGCCAGCAGCTTGGTTGGAGAGAAGGGCTACACCTTC.

The V and J genes are TRBV3-1 (or the pseudogene TRBV3-2) and TRBJ2-7, with D tentatively TRBD2 (6 bases). In germline, CDR1 is LGHDT, CDR2 YNNKEL (reference sequence). This CDR3 is 14 amino acids long. Between the trimmed V and J ends, which lost 1 base and 6 bases, there was a span of 13 bases. This CDR3 reads CASSQVSGGGEQYF. CDR3 coding DNA: TGTGCCAGCAGCCAAGTGAGTGGGGGAGGCGAGCAGTACTTC.

This clone has only one observation. The chain couples TRBV3-1 (or the pseudogene TRBV3-2) to TRBJ2-2, with D possibly being TRBD2 (6 bases). The CDR3 is made up of 14 amino acids. Germline loops: CDR1 LGHDT, CDR2 YNNKEL (reference sequence). The V end lost 4 bases, the J end lost 4 bases, and 10 bases lay between the germline ends. The CDR3 DNA sequence: TGTGCCAGCAGCCTCGGGACTTTCACCGGGGAGCTGTTTTTT. Protein sequence: CASSLGTFTGELFF.

The chain combines TRBV5-1 with TRBJ2-1; 9 nucleotides align to TRBD2. Losses at the gene ends were 4 bases for V and 0 bases for J; bases not matched to a gene: 5. This CDR3 comprises 16 residues. CDR1 is SGHRS, CDR2 YFSETQ, per germline. CDR3 protein: CASSPLAGRSYNEQFF. The DNA for the CDR3 is TGCGCCAGCAGCCCTCTAGCGGGGCGCTCCTACAATGAGCAGTTCTTC.

V gene TRBV6-5 combines with J gene TRBJ1-1; TRBD1 matches at 10 bases. Germline V CDR1 and CDR2: MNHEY, SVGAGI. The CDR3 contains 16 residues. Trimming at V came to 4 bases and at J to 3 bases, leaving 8 bases not matched to a gene. DNA of the CDR3: TGTGCCAGCAGTTGGGGGCAAGGACAGGGGGACACTGAAGCTTTCTTT. Translation gives CASSWGQGQGDTEAFF.

The genes are TRBV28 and TRBJ2-7; 9 bases are a match to TRBD1. Trimming removed 6 bases from V and 6 bases from J; junction bases left unmatched: 9. Germline V lookup: CDR1 MDHEN, CDR2 SYDVKM. CDR3 length: 14 amino acids. CDR3 amino acids: CASRGDRVTREQYF. CDR3 in DNA: TGTGCCAGCAGGGGGGACAGGGTTACCCGCGAGCAGTACTTC.

This clone was counted a single time. V gene TRBV11-3 combines with J gene TRBJ2-3; D is uncertain. Per germline, CDR1 SGHNT and CDR2 YENEEA. The CDR3 is 13 residues long. The V end lost 5 bases, the J end lost 2 bases, and 8 bases lay between the germline ends. The CDR3 DNA reads TGTGCCAGCAGCCCCACTTCCACAGATACGCAGTATTTT. Its translation: CASSPTSTDTQYF.

V and J are TRBV13 and TRBJ2-7; 9 nucleotides match TRBD1. The CDR3 loop spans 15 amino acids. The V gene end was trimmed by 5 bases and the J gene end by 4 bases; junction bases not matched to a gene: 9. CDR1 and CDR2 (germline): PRHDT, FYEKMQ (reference sequence). The CDR3 DNA reads as TGTGCCAGCAGCATCCCCGGGACAGGGCTGTACGAGCAGTACTTC. Protein sequence: CASSIPGTGLYEQYF.

V and J are TRBV7-6 and TRBJ1-2; TRBD1 agrees at 7 bases. The CDR3 contains 17 residues. V was clipped by 5 bases and J by 1 base; unmatched bases: 13. Germline V gives CDR1 SGHVS, CDR2 FNYEAQ. CDR3: CASSPYPRRQGNYGYTF. The CDR3 nucleotides are TGTGCCAGCAGCCCGTACCCCCGGAGACAGGGTAACTATGGCTACACCTTC.

The chain has TRBV6-2 or TRBV6-3 and TRBJ1-1; the D is unclear. This CDR3 is built from 13 residues. V was pared by 2 bases and J by 8 bases, with 12 bases between. CDR1 MNHEY and CDR2 SVGEGT come from the germline V gene. The CDR3 protein is CASSYGLGGEAFF. CDR3 bases: TGTGCCAGCAGTTACGGTTTAGGCGGAGAAGCTTTCTTT.

The rearrangement joins TRBV29-1 to TRBJ1-1; D is unclear. The CDR3 spans 14 residues. Trimming took 4 bases from V and 2 from J, leaving 14 bases between them. Germline CDR1 SQVTM, CDR2 ANQGSEA. The CDR3 here is CSVVYGGVNTEAFF. The CDR3 DNA is TGCAGCGTTGTATACGGCGGAGTTAACACTGAAGCTTTCTTT.

The chain is built from TRBV9 and TRBJ1-1, with 7 bases that match TRBD1. Germline V gene lookup returns CDR1 SGDLS and CDR2 YYNGEE. Trimming cost V 3 bases and J 0 bases; bases outside gene matches: 11. The CDR3 covers 17 residues. This CDR3 reads CASSAATGNEVNTEAFF. DNA of the CDR3: TGTGCCAGCAGCGCCGCGACAGGGAATGAAGTGAACACTGAAGCTTTCTTT.

The chain has TRBV7-2 and TRBJ2-7, with D possibly matching TRBD1 (5 bases). CDR1 and CDR2 (germline): SGHTA, FQGNSA. This CDR3 spans 12 amino acids. V lost 4 bases and J lost 7, with 11 bases in between. The CDR3 protein is CASSWLGREQYF. CDR3 in DNA: TGTGCCAGCAGCTGGTTGGGGCGGGAGCAGTACTTC.

The chain has TRBV5-1 and TRBJ2-5, with a possible D match to TRBD2 (7 bases). Germline-derived CDR1 and CDR2 are SGHRS and YFSETQ. V dropped 3 bases and J dropped 0 bases, with 15 bases sitting between them. The length of the CDR3 is 16 residues. CDR3 amino acids: CASSSGGQGYQETQYF. The CDR3 DNA follows: TGCGCCAGCAGCTCCGGGGGGCAGGGGTACCAAGAGACCCAGTACTTC. The variable domain in full, with the rest retrieved from reference TRBV5-1 and TRBJ2-5, is KAGVTQTPRYLIKTRGQQVTLSCSPISGHRSVSWYQQTPGQGLQFLFEYFSETQRNKGNFPGRFSGRQFSNSRSEMNVSTLELGDSALYLCASSSGGQGYQETQYFGPGTRLLVL.

J is TRBJ1-6 and V is TRBV7-2; 10 bases are a match to TRBD1. The CDR3 extends over 18 amino acids. Losses at the gene ends were 0 bases for V and 10 bases for J; bases not matched to a gene: 12. CDR1 SGHTA and CDR2 FQGNSA come from the germline V gene. The CDR3 DNA reads as TGTGCCAGCAGCTTAGCATTGGCTGGGACAGGGGTGGACTCACCCCTCCACTTT. Translated: CASSLALAGTGVDSPLHF. Supplemented by reference TRBV7-2 and TRBJ1-6, the full variable domain reads GAGVSQSPSNKVTEKGKDVELRCDPISGHTALYWYRQSLGQGLEFLIYFQGNSAPDKSGLPSDRFSAERTGGSVSTLTIQRTQQEDSAVYLCASSLALAGTGVDSPLHFGNGTRLTVT.

The chain recombines TRBV5-1 with TRBJ2-5; TRBD1 is a possible D gene (5 bases). The V end was cut by 5 bases, the J end by 2 bases, with 19 bases between. The CDR3 runs to 16 residues. The V gene's germline CDR1 is SGHRS and CDR2 YFSETQ. The CDR3 nucleotides read TGCGCCAGCAGTCCCTCGCCCAGGGTAGGTCAAGAGACCCAGTACTTC. Translation: CASSPSPRVGQETQYF. Together with reference TRBV5-1 and TRBJ2-5, the CDR3 gives the full variable domain: KAGVTQTPRYLIKTRGQQVTLSCSPISGHRSVSWYQQTPGQGLQFLFEYFSETQRNKGNFPGRFSGRQFSNSRSEMNVSTLELGDSALYLCASSPSPRVGQETQYFGPGTRLLVL.

The rearrangement uses TRBV30 and TRBJ2-1, with TRBD2 identical over 11 bases. Germline V gives CDR1 GTSNPN, CDR2 SVGIG (reference sequence). This CDR3 has 14 amino acids. Unmatched junction bases numbered 4, after V lost 4 bases and J lost 5 bases. CDR3: CAWTGTSGNNEQFF. In DNA, the CDR3 is TGTGCCTGGACCGGGACTAGCGGTAACAATGAGCAGTTCTTC.

J is TRBJ1-2 and V is TRBV19; D is unresolved. This CDR3 has 14 amino acids. Trimming cost V 3 bases and J 0 bases, with 8 bases left between them. Germline V gene sequence: CDR1 LNHDA, CDR2 SQIVND (reference sequence). CDR3 sequence: CASSMYQTNYGYTF. The CDR3 region has the DNA TGTGCCAGTAGTATGTATCAGACTAACTATGGCTACACCTTC.

The chain carries TRBV18 and TRBJ1-1; the D gene is possibly TRBD1 (5 bases). Trimming took 6 bases from V and 7 from J, leaving 15 bases between them. The CDR3 contains 13 residues. Germline loops: CDR1 KGHSH, CDR2 LQKENI. The CDR3 spells CASSPGTGNEAFF. CDR3 in DNA: TGTGCCAGCTCCCCCGGGACTGGGAATGAAGCTTTCTTT.